Below, 17 T cell receptor beta chains from the same sample are listed, as sequenced in a study of OX40 agonist ivuxolimab in advanced cancers. Generated by immunoSEQ multiplex PCR, the TCRdb table keeps only in-frame clones and is missing some. The table lists just under 55,000 clones, 80% of them singletons, with roughly 4.5% in the top ten. Here the sequenced sample was CD4+ or CD8+ T cells sorted from blood, taken in a trial of the OX40 agonist ivuxolimab. The receptors here all came from an adult with an advanced solid tumor such as melanoma, head and neck, liver or kidney cancer.

The J gene is TRBJ2-1, the V gene TRBV19; D perhaps matches TRBD2 (6 bases). CDR1 and CDR2 from the germline V gene are LNHDA and SQIVND (reference sequence). V was cut by 3 bases and J by 2 bases, with 11 bases left in between. This CDR3 spans 15 amino acids. Here the CDR3 DNA reads TGTGCCAGTAGTATGGGACTTTTAGCCTACAATGAGCAGTTCTTC. Residues: CASSMGLLAYNEQFF.

The gene calls are TRBV9 and TRBJ1-3; D gene ambiguous. This CDR3 is 16 amino acids long. Looked up from germline, CDR1 is SGDLS and CDR2 is YYNGEE. Trimming took 4 bases from V and 7 from J, leaving 21 bases between them. The CDR3 bases are TGTGCCAGCAGCACCAGGAAGGACGGGCTCGGGAACACCATATATTTT. It translates to CASSTRKDGLGNTIYF.

The chain employs TRBV29-1 and TRBJ2-5, with D maybe TRBD1 (5 bases). CDR1 SQVTM and CDR2 ANQGSEA come from the germline V gene. V was trimmed by 2 bases and J by 2 bases, leaving 15 bases between them. This CDR3 contains 15 residues. CDR3 DNA: TGCAGCGTTGAAAAATCTGCAGGGTCGCAAGAGACCCAGTACTTC. Translation gives CSVEKSAGSQETQYF.

This clone appeared a single time. The chain uses TRBV4-2 and TRBJ2-1; D is uncertain. Trimming removed 1 base at V and 8 bases at J, with 9 bases between. Per germline, CDR1 LGHNA and CDR2 YNFKEQ. The CDR3 runs 13 residues. Here the CDR3 reads CASSQVQVHEQFF. CDR3 nucleotides: TGTGCCAGCAGCCAAGTGCAGGTACATGAGCAGTTCTTC.

J is TRBJ2-1 and V is TRBV19, with D possibly being TRBD1 or TRBD2 (5 bases each). In germline, CDR1 is LNHDA, CDR2 SQIVND (reference sequence). The CDR3 sequence is 13 residues long. V was pared by 6 bases and J by 6 bases, with 12 bases between. This CDR3 reads CASSPEGRNEQFF. CDR3 sequence (DNA): TGTGCCAGTAGCCCCGAGGGGCGCAATGAGCAGTTCTTC. The whole variable domain, remainder taken from reference TRBV19 and TRBJ2-1, is DGGITQSPKYLFRKEGQNVTLSCEQNLNHDAMYWYRQDPGQGLRLIYYSQIVNDFQKGDIAEGYSVSREKKESFPLTVTSAQKNPTAFYLCASSPEGRNEQFFGPGTRLTVL.

This sequence joins TRBV27 and TRBJ2-6; 7 bases are shared with TRBD1. There are 17 residues in the CDR3. The junction had 8 bases not matched to a gene; V was cut back by 5 bases and J by 1 base. Looked up from germline, CDR1 is MNHEY and CDR2 is SMNVEV (reference sequence). The CDR3: CASSPRTGQSGANVLTF. In DNA, the CDR3 is TGTGCCAGCAGTCCACGGACAGGCCAGTCTGGGGCCAACGTCCTGACTTTC. The full variable domain, with the rest looked up from reference TRBV27 and TRBJ2-6, is EAQVTQNPRYLITVTGKKLTVTCSQNMNHEYMSWYRQDPGLGLRQIYYSMNVEVTDKGDVPEGYKVSRKEKRNFPLILESPSPNQTSLYFCASSPRTGQSGANVLTFGAGSRLTVL.

The chain couples TRBV5-4 to TRBJ1-1, with D perhaps TRBD1 (5 bases). The V and J ends lost 0 bases and 4 bases respectively, with 13 bases between them. CDR3 size: 15 residues. Germline V lookup: CDR1 SGHNT, CDR2 YYREEE (reference sequence). DNA of the CDR3: TGTGCCAGCAGCTTGGTCGGGGGGGTCGGCACTGAAGCTTTCTTT. Translation: CASSLVGGVGTEAFF.

The gene calls are TRBV28 and TRBJ1-5; D may be TRBD1 (5 bases). The CDR3 covers 15 residues. V was pared by 5 bases and J by 4 bases, with 15 bases between. Germline-derived CDR1 and CDR2 are MDHEN and SYDVKM. CDR3 bases: TGTGCCAGCAGTATCTCCGGGACGAAGAATCAGCCCCAGCATTTT. It specifies CASSISGTKNQPQHF.

The chain recombines TRBV28 with TRBJ1-2, with TRBD1 as a possible D gene (5 bases). V lost 5 bases and J lost 7, with 14 bases in between. The CDR3 has 13 residues. Germline loops: CDR1 MDHEN, CDR2 SYDVKM. The CDR3 DNA reads as TGTGCCAGCAGTCGGGGGGGGTCACCTGGCTACACCTTC. As protein: CASSRGGSPGYTF.

The gene calls are TRBV7-2 and TRBJ2-1, with D unclear. The germline gives CDR1 SGHTA, CDR2 FQGNSA. This CDR3 spans 15 amino acids. Trimming pared 2 bases from V and 0 bases from J, leaving 8 bases between. CDR3 coding DNA: TGTGCCAGCAGCTTAAGGGTTAGCTCCTACAATGAGCAGTTCTTC. This translates into CASSLRVSSYNEQFF.

By frequency in the sample, this clone is medium-sized (0.01 to 0.1%). This chain links TRBV30 with TRBJ1-4; the D is unclear. Between the trimmed V and J ends, which lost 5 bases and 0 bases, there was a span of 13 bases. Germline assignment: CDR1 GTSNPN and CDR2 SVGIG (reference sequence). This CDR3 contains 15 residues. The CDR3: CAWGDPITTNEKLFF. The DNA of the CDR3 is TGTGCCTGGGGTGACCCCATAACAACTAATGAAAAACTGTTTTTT. The entire variable domain, with the rest obtained from reference TRBV30 and TRBJ1-4, is as follows: SQTIHQWPATLVQPVGSPLSLECTVEGTSNPNLYWYRQAAGRGLQLLFYSVGIGQISSEVPQNLSASRPQDRQFILSSKKLLLSDSGFYLCAWGDPITTNEKLFFGSGTQLSVL.

The genes are TRBV2 and TRBJ2-2; either TRBD1 or TRBD2 may supply D (5 bases each). Trimming shortened V by 7 bases and J by 0 bases, and 15 bases separated the two germline ends. The CDR3 sequence is 16 residues long. Germline lookup yields CDR1 SNHLY and CDR2 FYNNEI. The CDR3 sequence is CASNQNRGANTGELFF. CDR3 bases: TGTGCCAGCAACCAAAACCGAGGGGCGAACACCGGGGAGCTGTTTTTT.

The rearrangement uses TRBV4-1 and TRBJ1-4; tentatively, D is TRBD1 (5 bases). CDR1 and CDR2 from the germline V gene are MGHRA and YSYEKL. Trimming left V 1 base short and J 7 bases short, with 22 bases between. The CDR3 consists of 18 residues. CDR3 in amino acids: CASSQGPKGAGRSEKLFF. As DNA, the CDR3 is TGCGCCAGCAGCCAAGGCCCCAAAGGGGCCGGAAGAAGTGAAAAACTGTTTTTT.

The CDR3 coding sequence is TGCGCCAGCAGCAAATACTCGGACAGGGTCCAAGAGACCCAGTACTTC. Translation gives CASSKYSDRVQETQYF. The chain carries TRBV5-1 and TRBJ2-5; the match to TRBD1 covers 8 bases. V lost 4 bases, J lost 1 base, and 9 bases stayed unmatched. The CDR3 is 16 residues long. From germline, CDR1 is SGHRS and CDR2 YFSETQ. The entire variable domain, with the rest obtained from reference TRBV5-1 and TRBJ2-5, is as follows: KAGVTQTPRYLIKTRGQQVTLSCSPISGHRSVSWYQQTPGQGLQFLFEYFSETQRNKGNFPGRFSGRQFSNSRSEMNVSTLELGDSALYLCASSKYSDRVQETQYFGPGTRLLVL.

The gene calls are TRBV7-2 and TRBJ2-1, with TRBD2 matching 8 bases. Germline trimming cut 4 bases from V and 2 bases from J; bases unmatched to any gene: 4. This CDR3 has 15 residues. CDR1 and CDR2 from the germline V gene are SGHTA and FQGNSA. The CDR3 DNA reads TGTGCCAGCAGCTCGATAGCGGGACCCTACAATGAGCAGTTCTTC. Translating it yields CASSSIAGPYNEQFF.

This sequence joins TRBV5-1 and TRBJ1-6, with D possibly matching TRBD1 (5 bases). V lost 4 bases, J lost 5 bases, and 7 bases lay in between. Looked up from germline, CDR1 is SGHRS and CDR2 is YFSETQ. The CDR3 runs 13 residues. The CDR3 loop is CASSGGDNSPLHF. CDR3 sequence (DNA): TGCGCCAGCAGCGGGGGGGATAATTCACCCCTCCACTTT. The full variable domain, in which reference TRBV5-1 and TRBJ1-6 provide the parts outside the CDR3, is KAGVTQTPRYLIKTRGQQVTLSCSPISGHRSVSWYQQTPGQGLQFLFEYFSETQRNKGNFPGRFSGRQFSNSRSEMNVSTLELGDSALYLCASSGGDNSPLHFGNGTRLTVT.

The V call is TRBV6-1, the J call TRBJ2-1; no clear D gene. The germline V gene encodes CDR1 MNHNS and CDR2 SASEGT. There are 12 residues in the CDR3. Trimming took 5 bases from V and 4 from J, leaving 6 bases between them. CDR3 sequence: CASSKLYNEQFF. The CDR3 DNA sequence: TGTGCCAGCAGTAAGCTGTACAATGAGCAGTTCTTC.